This T cell receptor beta chain was documented in a study of cytomegalovirus exposure and HLA in healthy donors. V lost 6 bases, J lost 2 bases, and 20 bases lay in between. Germline V gene data show CDR1 as SGHRS and CDR2 as YFSETQ. The length of the CDR3 is 16 residues. Use of 60 Vbeta and 13 Jbeta primers characterized the PCR. Using immunoSEQ multiplex PCR, the repertoire was profiled, and TCRdb retains in-frame clones only, with some absent. This table holds 85,000 to 130,000 clones, around three quarters found once. The source of this sequence is a woman in her forties or fifties in good health and CMV-seropositive. The chain links TRBV5-1 to TRBJ1-1; tentatively, D is TRBD1 (5 bases). Source material: PBMCs. CDR3 DNA sequence: TGCGCCAGCACTACTAACGCGGGGGGTGTAAACACTGAAGCTTTCTTT. Translated, it gives CASTTNAGGVNTEAFF. Variable domain in full (rest from reference TRBV5-1 and TRBJ1-1): KAGVTQTPRYLIKTRGQQVTLSCSPISGHRSVSWYQQTPGQGLQFLFEYFSETQRNKGNFPGRFSGRQFSNSRSEMNVSTLELGDSALYLCASTTNAGGVNTEAFFGQGTRLTVV.